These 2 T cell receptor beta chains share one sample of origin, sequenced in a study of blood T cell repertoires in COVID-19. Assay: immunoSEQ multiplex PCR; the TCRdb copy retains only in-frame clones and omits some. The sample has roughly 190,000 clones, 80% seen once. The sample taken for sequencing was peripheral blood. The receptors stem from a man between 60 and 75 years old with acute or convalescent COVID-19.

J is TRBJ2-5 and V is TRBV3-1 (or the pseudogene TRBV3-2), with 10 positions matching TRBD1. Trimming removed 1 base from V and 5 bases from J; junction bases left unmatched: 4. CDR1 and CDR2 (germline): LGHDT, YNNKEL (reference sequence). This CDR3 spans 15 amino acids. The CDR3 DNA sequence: TGTGCCAGCAGCCAAGCGGGACAGGGGTTTGAGACCCAGTACTTC. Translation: CASSQAGQGFETQYF.

This chain's CDR3 is CASSLNPGGAGGYTF. The CDR3, as DNA: TGTGCCAGCAGCTTAAACCCGGGGGGCGCAGGTGGCTACACCTTC. This chain links TRBV7-3 with TRBJ1-2, with D possibly being TRBD1 (6 bases). The CDR3 totals 15 residues. Germline V CDR1 and CDR2: SGHTA, FQGTGA. V was shortened by 1 base and J by 7 bases, with 16 bases between the two germline ends.